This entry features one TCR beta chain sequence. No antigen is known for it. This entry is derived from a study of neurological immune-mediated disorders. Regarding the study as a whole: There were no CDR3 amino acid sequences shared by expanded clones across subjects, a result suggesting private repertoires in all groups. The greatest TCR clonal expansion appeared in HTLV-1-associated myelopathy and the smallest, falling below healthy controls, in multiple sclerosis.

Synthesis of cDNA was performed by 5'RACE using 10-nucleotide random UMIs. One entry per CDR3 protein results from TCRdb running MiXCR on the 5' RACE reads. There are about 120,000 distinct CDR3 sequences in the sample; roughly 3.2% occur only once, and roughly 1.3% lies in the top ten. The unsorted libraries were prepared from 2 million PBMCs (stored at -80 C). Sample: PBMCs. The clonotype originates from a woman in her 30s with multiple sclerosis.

The chain's CDR3 is CATSRGQGLNEKLFF. The DNA for the CDR3 is TGTGCCACCAGCAGAGGACAGGGTCTCAATGAAAAACTGTTTTTT. The chain recombines TRBV15 with TRBJ1-4; 7 bases fit TRBD1. Germline V lookup: CDR1 LNHNV, CDR2 YYDKDF (reference sequence). The CDR3 loop spans 15 amino acids. V lost 1 base to trimming and J lost 5 bases; unmatched junction nucleotides: 4.